These T cell receptor beta chains were read from a single sample in a study of blood T cell repertoires in COVID-19. Profiling relied on immunoSEQ multiplex PCR, and the TCRdb table lists in-frame clones only, not all of them. Counted here are under 250,000 clones, over 80% occurring once; the ten biggest clones make up over 2.5%. What was sequenced was PBMCs or T cells enriched from blood (not recorded which). The receptors originated from a middle-aged woman who had been exposed to COVID-19. CDR3s include the opening cysteine and the closing phenylalanine or tryptophan. The order of the fields is V gene, D gene, J gene, clone size, CDR3 protein, CDR3 DNA. D genes are given only for firm matches. Clone sizes are given selectively: once, few, many, or a class where the clone is expanded.

TRBV28	TRBD1	TRBJ2-7	few	CASLGQGRSYEQYF	TGTGCCAGCTTAGGACAGGGCCGATCCTACGAGCAGTACTTC
TRBV18	-	TRBJ2-7	-	CASSPDRTYEQYF	TGTGCCAGCTCACCGGACAGAACCTACGAGCAGTACTTC
TRBV9	TRBD1	TRBJ1-4	-	CASSGRDRDNEKLFF	TGTGCCAGCAGCGGACGGGACAGGGATAATGAAAAACTGTTTTTT
TRBV7-9	TRBD2	TRBJ2-5	-	CASSLGAGELRKTQYF	TGTGCCAGCAGCTTAGGAGCGGGAGAGCTTAGAAAGACCCAGTACTTC
TRBV4-3	TRBD1	TRBJ2-7	-	CASSQGPYRGYEQYF	TGCGCCAGCAGCCAGGGGCCGTACAGGGGCTACGAGCAGTACTTC
TRBV20-1	-	TRBJ2-1	-	CSANDRNEQFF	TGCAGTGCCAACGACAGGAATGAGCAGTTCTTC
TRBV28	-	TRBJ1-1	once	CASGTAQWTEAFF	TGTGCCAGCGGCACAGCTCAATGGACTGAAGCTTTCTTT
TRBV7-2	-	TRBJ1-1	-	CASSSLRGSASEAFF	TGTGCCAGCAGCTCCCTTCGAGGATCGGCGAGTGAAGCTTTCTTT
TRBV5-6	TRBD1	TRBJ1-1	-	CASSLLGTGQGPTEAFF	TGTGCCAGCAGCTTGTTAGGGACGGGACAGGGGCCCACTGAAGCTTTCTTT
TRBV7-8	TRBD2	TRBJ2-2	-	CASSWALADTGELFF	TGTGCCAGCAGCTGGGCTCTAGCGGACACCGGGGAGCTGTTTTTT
TRBV28	TRBD1	TRBJ1-6	-	CASGETGVNSPLHF	TGTGCCAGCGGGGAGACAGGGGTTAATTCACCCCTCCACTTT
TRBV19	-	TRBJ1-1	-	CASRGWSPTAEAFF	TGTGCCAGTAGGGGTTGGAGCCCGACGGCTGAAGCTTTCTTT
TRBV18	TRBD1	TRBJ1-4	-	CASSPGQGMTTNEKLFF	TGTGCCAGCTCACCTGGACAGGGGATGACAACTAATGAAAAACTGTTTTTT
TRBV5-6	-	TRBJ1-3	-	CASSLVGQHPGNTIYF	TGTGCCAGCAGCTTGGTAGGACAGCACCCGGGAAACACCATATATTTT
TRBV9	-	TRBJ1-1	-	CASSPVSGGTEAFF	TGTGCCAGCAGCCCTGTCTCCGGGGGCACTGAAGCTTTCTTT
TRBV30	-	TRBJ2-1	-	CAWSVLGINEQFF	TGTGCCTGGAGTGTACTAGGTATCAATGAGCAGTTCTTC
TRBV19	-	TRBJ1-2	-	CASSIGGGGYGYTF	TGTGCCAGTAGTATCGGGGGTGGGGGCTATGGCTACACCTTC
TRBV5-4	-	TRBJ2-3	-	CASSLVSGGTDTQYF	TGTGCCAGCAGCTTGGTGTCAGGGGGGACAGATACGCAGTATTTT
TRBV4-1	-	TRBJ1-5	-	CASSQVTPEGQPQHF	TGCGCCAGCAGCCAAGTCACCCCGGAGGGGCAGCCCCAGCATTTT
TRBV3-1/TRBV3-2	TRBD2	TRBJ2-3	-	CASSQGGPSGADTQYF	TGTGCCAGCAGCCAAGGAGGGCCTAGCGGGGCAGATACGCAGTATTTT
TRBV19	TRBD1	TRBJ2-2	-	CASSRGTELVTGELFF	TGTGCCAGTAGTAGGGGGACAGAGTTAGTCACCGGGGAGCTGTTTTTT
TRBV3-1/TRBV3-2	-	TRBJ2-5	-	CASSPFEETQYF	TGTGCCAGCAGTCCTTTCGAAGAGACCCAGTACTTC
TRBV15	TRBD1	TRBJ2-2	few	CATSSRQGALTGELFF	TGTGCCACCAGCAGTCGACAGGGGGCCCTCACCGGGGAGCTGTTTTTT
TRBV30	-	TRBJ1-6	-	CAWSPRTTNNSPLHF	TGTGCCTGGAGCCCCCGGACAACTAATAATTCACCCCTCCACTTT
TRBV7-9	-	TRBJ1-3	-	CASSLPTPLHTIYF	TGTGCCAGCAGCTTACCTACTCCGTTGCACACCATATATTTT
TRBV7-9	-	TRBJ2-7	-	CASSFDRSSYEQYF	TGTGCCAGCAGCTTTGATAGGAGCTCCTACGAGCAGTACTTC
TRBV4-2	TRBD1	TRBJ1-2	once	CASSQDLLGTGYTNYGYTF	TGTGCCAGCAGCCAAGATTTGCTTGGGACAGGATATACTAACTATGGCTACACCTTC
TRBV11-1	-	TRBJ1-2	-	CASSLEEGSGYTF	TGTGCCAGCAGCTTAGAGGAGGGGAGTGGCTACACCTTC
TRBV7-2	TRBD1	TRBJ1-2	-	CASSLGDRATYGYTF	TGTGCCAGCAGCTTGGGAGACAGGGCGACTTATGGCTACACCTTC
TRBV27	-	TRBJ2-5	-	CASSLSRGRETQYF	TGTGCCAGCAGTTTATCGAGGGGGAGAGAGACCCAGTACTTC
TRBV6-2/TRBV6-3	-	TRBJ2-1	-	CASSYDASSYNEQFF	TGTGCCAGCAGTTACGACGCTAGCTCCTACAATGAGCAGTTCTTC
TRBV11-2	-	TRBJ1-4	-	CASSQSLTVRNEKLFF	TGTGCCAGCAGCCAATCATTGACAGTCCGTAATGAAAAACTGTTTTTT
TRBV2	TRBD1	TRBJ2-3	-	CASSPGQGLFDTQYF	TGTGCCAGCAGTCCGGGACAGGGGCTTTTCGATACGCAGTATTTT
TRBV18	TRBD1	TRBJ1-1	-	CASSQTGTGVNTEAFF	TGTGCCAGCTCTCAGACCGGGACAGGGGTGAACACTGAAGCTTTCTTT
TRBV29-1	TRBD1	TRBJ2-1	-	CSAPTGYSYNEQFF	TGCAGCGCCCCGACAGGGTACTCCTACAATGAGCAGTTCTTC
TRBV12-3/TRBV12-4	-	TRBJ1-1	few	CASSLQGTEAFF	TGTGCCAGCAGTTTACAGGGCACTGAAGCTTTCTTT
TRBV5-4	-	TRBJ2-1	-	CASSLVSYNEQFF	TGTGCCAGCAGCTTGGTGAGCTACAATGAGCAGTTCTTC
TRBV12-3/TRBV12-4	TRBD1	TRBJ2-5	-	CASRQGAGETQYF	TGTGCCAGCAGGCAGGGGGCCGGTGAGACCCAGTACTTC
TRBV24-1	TRBD1	TRBJ1-2	-	CATSLTGGDSYTF	TGTGCCACCAGCCTCACAGGGGGCGACAGCTACACCTTC
TRBV15	-	TRBJ2-2	-	CATSFPGAGELFF	TGTGCCACCAGCTTCCCAGGGGCCGGGGAGCTGTTTTTT
TRBV18	-	TRBJ2-3	-	CASSPGRTDTQYF	TGTGCCAGCTCACCGGGGCGCACAGATACGCAGTATTTT
TRBV4-3	TRBD2	TRBJ2-6	few	CASSQVASGASGANVLTF	TGCGCCAGCAGCCAAGTCGCTAGCGGAGCCTCTGGGGCCAACGTCCTGACTTTC
TRBV28	-	TRBJ2-6	-	CASSRRGGGANVLTF	TGTGCCAGCAGTCGCAGGGGCGGAGGGGCCAACGTCCTGACTTTC
TRBV4-1	TRBD2	TRBJ2-1	-	CASSLGGTRFQFF	TGCGCCAGCAGCCTTGGAGGGACTAGGTTTCAGTTCTTC
TRBV19	-	TRBJ2-1	-	CASSILASYNEQFF	TGTGCCAGTAGTATCTTAGCATCCTACAATGAGCAGTTCTTC
TRBV4-1	-	TRBJ2-7	many	CASSQSRGTYEQYF	TGCGCCAGCAGCCAAAGCCGGGGTACCTACGAGCAGTACTTC
TRBV2	TRBD2	TRBJ2-1	-	CASMRRLAGGRSYNEQFF	TGTGCCAGCATGCGGAGACTAGCGGGAGGGCGCTCCTACAATGAGCAGTTCTTC
TRBV24-1	-	TRBJ2-2	-	CATSDPNTGELFF	TGTGCCACCAGTGATCCTAACACCGGGGAGCTGTTTTTT
TRBV7-2	TRBD1	TRBJ1-2	few	CASSLGGTDGYTF	TGTGCCAGCAGCTTAGGGGGGACAGACGGCTACACCTTC
TRBV2	-	TRBJ1-1	-	CASVLQGNTEAFF	TGTGCCAGCGTACTACAGGGGAACACTGAAGCTTTCTTT
TRBV7-9	TRBD1	TRBJ1-1	-	CASSPGQGVSEAFF	TGTGCCAGCAGTCCCGGACAGGGTGTTAGTGAAGCTTTCTTT
TRBV7-2	-	TRBJ1-1	-	CASSLVEPGSGRNSF	TGTGCCAGCAGCTTAGTAGAACCGGGGTCCGGGCGGAATTCCTTT